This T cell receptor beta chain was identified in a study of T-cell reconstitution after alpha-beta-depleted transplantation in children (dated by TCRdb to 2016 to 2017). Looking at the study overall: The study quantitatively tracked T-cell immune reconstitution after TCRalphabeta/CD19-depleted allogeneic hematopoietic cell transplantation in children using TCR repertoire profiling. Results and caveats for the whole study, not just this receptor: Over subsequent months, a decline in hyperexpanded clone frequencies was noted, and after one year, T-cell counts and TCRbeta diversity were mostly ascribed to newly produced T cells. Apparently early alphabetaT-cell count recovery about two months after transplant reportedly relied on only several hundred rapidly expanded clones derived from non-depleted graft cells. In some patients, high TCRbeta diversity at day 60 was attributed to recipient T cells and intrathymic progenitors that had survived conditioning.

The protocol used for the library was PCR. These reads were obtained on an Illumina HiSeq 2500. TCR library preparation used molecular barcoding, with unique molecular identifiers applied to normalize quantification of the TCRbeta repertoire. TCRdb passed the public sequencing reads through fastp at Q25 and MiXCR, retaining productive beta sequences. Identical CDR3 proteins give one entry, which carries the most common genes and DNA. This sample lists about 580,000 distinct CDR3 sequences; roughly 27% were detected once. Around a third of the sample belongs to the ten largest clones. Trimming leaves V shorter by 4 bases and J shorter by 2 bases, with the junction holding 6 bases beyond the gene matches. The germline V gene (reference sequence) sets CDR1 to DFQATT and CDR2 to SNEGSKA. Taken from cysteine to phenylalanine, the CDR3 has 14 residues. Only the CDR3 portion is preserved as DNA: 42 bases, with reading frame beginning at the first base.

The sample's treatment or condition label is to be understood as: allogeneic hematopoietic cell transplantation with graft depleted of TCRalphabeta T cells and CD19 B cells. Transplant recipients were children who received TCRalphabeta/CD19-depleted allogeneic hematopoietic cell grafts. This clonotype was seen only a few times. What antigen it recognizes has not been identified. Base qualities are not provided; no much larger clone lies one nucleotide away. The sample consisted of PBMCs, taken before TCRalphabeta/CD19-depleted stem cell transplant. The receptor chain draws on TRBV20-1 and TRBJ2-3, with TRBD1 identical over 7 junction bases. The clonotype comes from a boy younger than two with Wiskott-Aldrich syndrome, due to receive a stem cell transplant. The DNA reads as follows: TGCAGTGCTAAATACAGGGGATCCACAGATACGCAGTATTTT. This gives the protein CSAKYRGSTDTQYF.